This entry describes one T cell receptor beta chain. Its antigen remains unknown. This sample was included in a study of tissue T cells after allogeneic stem cell transplantation. The wider study: Pathologist H&E review favored samples with visible lymphocytes for sequencing among multiple samples. Whole-study findings and limits: Alloreactivity or antigen specificity of tissue TCRs was not determined; some clones might be host cells. Limitations included a small, clinically heterogeneous cohort and limited sampling depth. Across patients, clones rarely overlapped, yet motif clusters were shared tissue-specifically.

Here immunoSEQ multiplex PCR was the method, and the copy in TCRdb shows in-frame clones only, minus some. Of just over 9,500 clones listed, 50% to 70% are singletons. Trimming removed 1 base from V and 3 bases from J; junction bases left unmatched: 3. Germline CDR1 SGHRS, CDR2 YFSETQ. CDR3 length: 14 residues. This sample comprised tissue from the ileum, obtained at autopsy. The source is a woman aged 18 to 55 with breast cancer. The V and J genes are TRBV5-1 and TRBJ2-5; 7 positions agree with TRBD2. CDR3 protein: CASSLLGGEETQYF. CDR3 coding DNA: TGCGCCAGCAGCTTGCTGGGGGGGGAAGAGACCCAGTACTTC. Full variable domain (outside the CDR3, taken from reference TRBV5-1 and TRBJ2-5): KAGVTQTPRYLIKTRGQQVTLSCSPISGHRSVSWYQQTPGQGLQFLFEYFSETQRNKGNFPGRFSGRQFSNSRSEMNVSTLELGDSALYLCASSLLGGEETQYFGPGTRLLVL.